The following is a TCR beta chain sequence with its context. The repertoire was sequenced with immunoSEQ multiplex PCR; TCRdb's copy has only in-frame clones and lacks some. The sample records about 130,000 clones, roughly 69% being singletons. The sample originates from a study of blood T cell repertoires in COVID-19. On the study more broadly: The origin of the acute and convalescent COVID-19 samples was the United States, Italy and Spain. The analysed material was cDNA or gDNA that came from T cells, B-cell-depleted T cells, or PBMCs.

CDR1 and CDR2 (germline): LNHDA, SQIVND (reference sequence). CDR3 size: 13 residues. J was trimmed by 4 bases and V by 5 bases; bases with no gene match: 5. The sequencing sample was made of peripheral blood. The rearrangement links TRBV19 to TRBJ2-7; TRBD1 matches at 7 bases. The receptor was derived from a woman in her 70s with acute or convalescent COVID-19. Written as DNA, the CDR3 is TGTGCCAGTAGTGGACAGGTGGGGTACGAGCAGTACTTC. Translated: CASSGQVGYEQYF.